A selection of T cell receptor beta chains follows, all from one sample in a study of blood T cell repertoires in COVID-19. Method: immunoSEQ multiplex PCR; TCRdb's copy keeps in-frame clones and lacks some. The data show under 200,000 clones, approximately 91% seen once. The sequencing sample was made of PBMCs or T cells enriched from blood (not recorded which). These TCRs come from a woman under 30 who had recovered from COVID-19. The CDR3 runs from the conserved cysteine through the conserved F or W. Each record gives: D gene, V gene, clone size, J gene, CDR3 DNA, CDR3 protein. The D gene is left open where the match is weak. A clone size is listed for some rows: how often the clone was seen (once, few, many), or a class if it is expanded.

>-|TRBV19|-|TRBJ2-5
TGTGCCAGTAGTATCGTAGGGGGTCTCCTACAAGAGACCCAGTACTTC
CASSIVGGLLQETQYF
>TRBD1|TRBV7-2|-|TRBJ1-1
TGTGCCAGCAGCTTCTCCGGGACAGGGGAAGCTTTCTTT
CASSFSGTGEAFF
>TRBD1|TRBV30|-|TRBJ1-5
TGTGCCTGTTCGACAGGGGGCGGGCAGCCCCAGCATTTT
CACSTGGGQPQHF
>-|TRBV10-3|few|TRBJ2-3
TGTGCCATCAGTGATAACGGACAGGAGGGGACAGATACGCAGTATTTT
CAISDNGQEGTDTQYF
>-|TRBV29-1|-|TRBJ1-2
TGCAGCGTTGGCCACTACAGGGCTCGGGGCTACACCTTC
CSVGHYRARGYTF
>-|TRBV28|-|TRBJ2-7
TGTGCCAGCAGTTTCGACTTACAGGGCGAGCAGTACTTC
CASSFDLQGEQYF
>TRBD2|TRBV6-5|-|TRBJ2-1
TGTGCCAGCAGGGGACTAGCGGGAGACTACAATGAGCAGTTCTTC
CASRGLAGDYNEQFF
>-|TRBV20-1|-|TRBJ2-5
TGCAGTGCTAGTCCGTCGAGCCGGGAGACCCAGTACTTC
CSASPSSRETQYF
>-|TRBV10-3|-|TRBJ1-2
TGTGCCATCAGTGCAGAGGCAGGGATCTATGGGTACACCTTC
CAISAEAGIYGYTF
>TRBD1|TRBV7-2|-|TRBJ2-1
TGTGCCAGCAGCCCCATGACAGGGGAGCAGTTCTTC
CASSPMTGEQFF
>-|TRBV28|-|TRBJ2-1
TGTGCCAGCAGTCCCGGGACAAGTGTTAGAAATGAGCAGTTCTTC
CASSPGTSVRNEQFF
>-|TRBV12-3/TRBV12-4|-|TRBJ2-3
TGTGCCAGCCAGGGGACTACTGGAGATACGCAGTATTTT
CASQGTTGDTQYF
>TRBD2|TRBV9|-|TRBJ2-3
TGTGCCAGCAGCGTACCGCGGGCTAGCGGGAGCAGAGATACGCAGTATTTT
CASSVPRASGSRDTQYF
>TRBD2|TRBV10-1|-|TRBJ2-7
TGCGCCAGCAGTGGGGCTAGCGGGAGTTACGAGCAGTACTTC
CASSGASGSYEQYF
>-|TRBV6-1|-|TRBJ1-4
TGTGCCAGCAGTGAAGCAGGCAGGGCAGGGGAAAAACTGTTTTTT
CASSEAGRAGEKLFF
>TRBD1|TRBV28|-|TRBJ2-5
TGTGCCAGCAGTTTATTCGGACAGGGGAGAGAGACCCAGTACTTC
CASSLFGQGRETQYF
>-|TRBV12-3/TRBV12-4|-|TRBJ1-2
TGTGCCAGCAACCAGGGATCGTACTATGGCTACACCTTC
CASNQGSYYGYTF
>-|TRBV11-2|-|TRBJ1-6
TGTGCCAGCAGCTTACGGACAGTTACCTATTCACCCCTCCACTTT
CASSLRTVTYSPLHF
>-|TRBV27|-|TRBJ2-3
TGTGCCAGCAGTTTAATAACAGGGGGGGGATTTAGCACAGATACGCAGTATTTT
CASSLITGGGFSTDTQYF
>-|TRBV2|-|TRBJ1-5
TGTGCCAGCAGGGGCTCGACGGTTAGCAATCAGCCCCAGCATTTT
CASRGSTVSNQPQHF
>TRBD2|TRBV3-1/TRBV3-2|-|TRBJ2-7
TGTGCCAGCAGCCAAGTGGGACTAGCAAGCGACGAGCAGTACTTC
CASSQVGLASDEQYF
>-|TRBV18|-|TRBJ2-3
TGTGCCAGCTCATCTAGCACAGATACGCAGTATTTT
CASSSSTDTQYF
>-|TRBV20-1|-|TRBJ1-4
TGCAGTGCTAGTTACGCGGGGGAAAAACTGTTTTTT
CSASYAGEKLFF
>-|TRBV6-5|-|TRBJ1-5
TGTGCCAGCAGACGACAGCCCAATCAGCCCCAGCATTTT
CASRRQPNQPQHF
>-|TRBV11-2|once|TRBJ2-7
TGTGCCAGCAGCTTACCGCGCAGCGGGTGGGACGAGCAGTACTTC
CASSLPRSGWDEQYF
>-|TRBV30|-|TRBJ1-3
TGTGCCTGGAGTAAGTCAGGGCTAAGCTCTGGAAACACCATATATTTT
CAWSKSGLSSGNTIYF
>TRBD2|TRBV5-6|-|TRBJ2-1
TGTGCCAGCAGCTTCGCTAGCGGGAGGGCCAATGAGCAGTTCTTC
CASSFASGRANEQFF
>-|TRBV10-3|once|TRBJ1-6
TGTGCCATCAGTGAGTCTGCAGGGAGGGATTCACCCCTCCACTTT
CAISESAGRDSPLHF
>TRBD2|TRBV6-5|-|TRBJ2-1
TGTGCCAGCAGGGGGCGCGGGAGTAGCAATGAGCAGTTCTTC
CASRGRGSSNEQFF
>TRBD2|TRBV5-1|-|TRBJ2-1
TGCGCCAGCACCAGACTAGCGGGAGAAATAAATGAGCAGTTCTTC
CASTRLAGEINEQFF
>TRBD2|TRBV5-3|-|TRBJ2-1
TGTGCCAGAAGCTTGAGGCGGCGGGAGATTATTGAGCAGTTCTTC
CARSLRRREIIEQFF
>TRBD1|TRBV11-1|-|TRBJ1-1
TGTGCCAGCAGCTTAGGCCGGGACAGGAGGCCTGAAGCTTTCTTT
CASSLGRDRRPEAFF
>-|TRBV7-9|-|TRBJ2-1
TGTGCCAGCTCCGGGGAGAGGGACTCCTACAATGAGCAGTTCTTC
CASSGERDSYNEQFF
>-|TRBV3-1/TRBV3-2|-|TRBJ2-1
TGTGCCAGCAGCTTACTAGCTAATGAGCAGTTCTTC
CASSLLANEQFF
>-|TRBV19|-|TRBJ1-1
TGTGCCAGTCAGGGGACACCTGCTGAAGCTTTCTTT
CASQGTPAEAFF